A selection of T cell receptor beta chains follows, all from one sample in a study of brain T cells in children with intractable seizures. Generated by immunoSEQ multiplex PCR, the TCRdb table keeps only in-frame clones and is missing some. The profile covers around 38,000 clones, with 80% to 95% appearing a single time and 5% to 7.5% taken by the ten largest. The sample consisted of peripheral blood, taken at surgery. The receptors here all came from a girl aged 2-10 years with tuberous sclerosis and intractable seizures. CDR3s include the opening cysteine and the closing phenylalanine or tryptophan. D genes are given only for firm matches. Clone size is not always given. Where it is, it says once, few, many or a class for expanded clones.

d_call cdr3_length j_call clone_size v_call cdr3_aa cdr3_nt
- 15 TRBJ2-5 - TRBV3-1/TRBV3-2 CASSQRDHLRKTQYF TGTGCCAGCAGCCAACGGGATCATTTAAGGAAGACCCAGTACTTC
- 15 TRBJ1-2 once TRBV5-5 CASSFSVLNGYGYTF TGTGCCAGCAGCTTTTCGGTCCTTAACGGCTATGGCTACACCTTC
- 11 TRBJ2-5 - TRBV2 CASSGQETQYF TGTGCCAGCAGTGGACAAGAGACCCAGTACTTC
TRBD1 14 TRBJ1-1 - TRBV2 CASSDSDRRTEAFF TGTGCCAGCAGTGACTCGGACAGGCGCACTGAAGCTTTCTTT
- 13 TRBJ2-5 - TRBV27 CASSYREGETQYF TGTGCCAGCAGTTACAGGGAGGGAGAGACCCAGTACTTC
- 15 TRBJ1-5 - TRBV19 CASSILDSLMEPQHF TGTGCCAGTAGTATTTTGGACAGCCTAATGGAGCCCCAGCATTTT
TRBD1 16 TRBJ2-3 - TRBV27 CASSNTRTGGADTQYF TGTGCCAGCAGTAACACCCGGACAGGGGGAGCAGATACGCAGTATTTT
- 17 TRBJ2-5 - TRBV1 CTSSRSSGGVGQETQYF TGCACCAGCAGCCGCTCTAGCGGGGGGGTGGGGCAAGAGACCCAGTACTTC
- 16 TRBJ2-7 - TRBV2 CASSEVFGRTPYEQYF TGTGCCAGCAGTGAGGTTTTTGGCAGGACCCCCTACGAGCAGTACTTC
TRBD1 13 TRBJ1-2 - TRBV2 CASRAGGNYGYTF TGTGCCAGCAGGGCAGGGGGCAACTATGGCTACACCTTC
- 15 TRBJ2-5 - TRBV24-1 CATSDLAQGRETQYF TGTGCCACCAGTGATTTGGCTCAGGGGAGAGAGACCCAGTACTTC
- 13 TRBJ1-5 few TRBV30 CAWSEGSNQPQHF TGTGCCTGGAGTGAGGGCTCCAATCAGCCCCAGCATTTT
- 15 TRBJ2-2 - TRBV5-1 CASSLGDTGTGELFF TGCGCCAGCAGCTTGGGGGACACCGGCACCGGGGAGCTGTTTTTT
TRBD1 15 TRBJ1-2 - TRBV24-1 CATSEPGQGPYGYTF TGTGCCACCAGTGAACCGGGACAGGGGCCCTATGGCTACACCTTC
- 14 TRBJ1-5 once TRBV5-1 CASSLSGANQPQHF TGCGCCAGCAGCTTGTCAGGGGCTAATCAGCCCCAGCATTTT
- 15 TRBJ2-7 - TRBV4-2 CASSQEPGQQYEQYF TGTGCCAGCAGCCAAGAACCGGGACAACAATACGAGCAGTACTTC
- 12 TRBJ2-3 - TRBV30 CAWSRGTDTQYF TGTGCCTGGAGTAGGGGGACAGATACGCAGTATTTT
- 16 TRBJ1-6 - TRBV9 CASSPEDVSYNSPLHF TGTGCCAGCAGCCCAGAGGATGTCTCCTATAATTCACCCCTCCACTTT
- 11 TRBJ2-1 few TRBV11-2 CASSSPNEQFF TGTGCCAGCAGCTCGCCCAATGAGCAGTTCTTC
TRBD1 15 TRBJ1-1 - TRBV5-1 CASSFRRGTGERAFF TGCGCCAGCAGCTTCAGACGCGGGACAGGGGAGAGAGCTTTCTTT
- 15 TRBJ1-1 - TRBV12-5 CASGLVPTANTEAFF TGTGCTAGTGGTTTGGTCCCAACTGCGAACACTGAAGCTTTCTTT
TRBD1 14 TRBJ2-5 - TRBV13 CASSSRTGRETQYF TGTGCCAGCAGCTCACGGACAGGGAGGGAGACCCAGTACTTC
- 16 TRBJ2-3 - TRBV5-4 CASSLDWGGPTDTQYF TGTGCCAGCAGCTTAGATTGGGGGGGGCCCACAGATACGCAGTATTTT
- 13 TRBJ1-1 - TRBV19 CASSTGMNTEAFF TGTGCCAGTAGCACAGGGATGAACACTGAAGCTTTCTTT
TRBD2 15 TRBJ2-3 - TRBV6-5 CASSLTSGGADTQYF TGTGCCAGCAGTTTGACTAGCGGGGGGGCAGATACGCAGTATTTT
- 14 TRBJ2-1 - TRBV7-2 CASSSFATPYEQFF TGTGCCAGCAGCTCCTTTGCAACTCCGTATGAGCAGTTCTTC
- 12 TRBJ1-1 - TRBV9 CASSGDGAEAFF TGTGCCAGCAGCGGGGATGGGGCTGAAGCTTTCTTT
- 18 TRBJ1-6 - TRBV7-3 CASIPYGRQSSYNSPLHF TGTGCCAGCATCCCCTATGGGCGGCAGAGCTCCTATAATTCACCCCTCCACTTT
- 17 TRBJ2-1 - TRBV25-1 CASSEYFGGSFEDEQFF TGTGCCAGCAGTGAATATTTCGGCGGCAGCTTTGAAGATGAGCAGTTCTTC